The rows below give T cell receptor beta chains drawn from one sample of a study of T-cell reconstitution after alpha-beta-depleted transplantation in children. In TCRdb, the PCR reads were re-called with MiXCR into one record per CDR3 protein. Of a few hundred thousand distinct CDR3 sequences in the sample, about a tenth were seen once. This material consisted of PBMCs from the stem cell graft donor, taken from the stem cell graft. The receptors derive from a human donor who donated a stem cell graft to a child with SCID. Each CDR3 is given with its conserved first and last residue. Clone size is not always given. Where it is, it says once, few, many or a class for expanded clones.

>-|TRBJ1-2|TRBV10-3
CAIRPTDREHGYTF
>-|TRBJ2-5|TRBV9
CASSAGSGAETQYF
>-|TRBJ1-4|TRBV5-1
CASSPGQGIGTNEKLFF
>few|TRBJ2-7|TRBV12-3/TRBV12-4
CASSSFGTGGPSSYEQYF
>few|TRBJ2-3|TRBV7-2
CATRETTDTQYF
>-|TRBJ1-2|TRBV15
CATSLGADYGYTF
>many|TRBJ2-2|TRBV10-2
CASSDTGVYGGELFF
>-|TRBJ2-1|TRBV5-6
CASTPGATPNEQFF
>-|TRBJ1-2|TRBV2
CASSGVGYTF
>-|TRBJ2-1|TRBV13
CASSWKRTGRIYNEQFF
>few|TRBJ2-3|TRBV4-1
CASSRRESGTDTQYF
>-|TRBJ2-1|TRBV11-3
CASSLDSSDGEQFF
>few|TRBJ1-2|TRBV14
CASSLFGQGAEGYTF
>-|TRBJ2-3|TRBV9
CASSVSGGQGADTQYF
>-|TRBJ1-2|TRBV29-1
CSVALGGTGSFNYGYTF
>-|TRBJ2-5|TRBV7-9
CASSETGGRQETQYF
>-|TRBJ1-6|TRBV7-9
CASSPLGTNNSPLHF
>few|TRBJ2-7|TRBV15
CATSRGVFEQYF
>many|TRBJ2-2|TRBV20-1
CSATSGGEITGELFF
>few|TRBJ2-5|TRBV5-1
CASSIRVQETQYF
>many|TRBJ2-2|TRBV7-8
CASSQRDRNTGELFF
>-|TRBJ2-7|TRBV27
CASSLGGPRKEQYF
>many|TRBJ1-1|TRBV27
CASSFRVDTEAFF
>few|TRBJ2-3|TRBV20-1
CSARDQGTKTQYF
>few|TRBJ2-7|TRBV20-1
CSAQDGESSYEQYF
>-|TRBJ1-4|TRBV5-1
CASSVAPIALGEKLFF
>-|TRBJ2-1|TRBV20-1
CSARYRDSLLHQFF
>few|TRBJ1-5|TRBV4-1
CASSQDRGSNQPQHF
>-|TRBJ2-5|TRBV12-3/TRBV12-4
CASSDDSPVRETQYF
>few|TRBJ1-1|TRBV6-5
CASSYRERNTEAFF
>-|TRBJ2-2|TRBV20-1
CSVHPRQEGYEAGELFF
>-|TRBJ2-3|TRBV19
CASSTGLANTDTQYF
>-|TRBJ2-1|TRBV6-1
CASREGSVEQFF
>few|TRBJ2-7|TRBV11-2
CASSLDEGREEQYF
>few|TRBJ1-1|TRBV18
CASSPGAENTEAFF
>many|TRBJ2-1|TRBV12-5
CASGLPGQGRHEQFF
>-|TRBJ2-2|TRBV27
CASRLSRLAGGNTGELFF
>-|TRBJ2-7|TRBV4-1
CGSSQGGGSYEQYF
>-|TRBJ1-1|TRBV20-1
CSARPLAQLNTEAFF
>-|TRBJ2-1|TRBV9
CASSVWASGAYNEQFF
>few|TRBJ2-3|TRBV7-8
CASSRLGGTGYGDTQYF
>few|TRBJ1-2|TRBV12-3/TRBV12-4
CASSLAFGRANYGYTF
>few|TRBJ2-7|TRBV11-2
CASSLGWVTATLYEQYF
>-|TRBJ2-7|TRBV10-2
CASSTTSGGPYEQYF
>many|TRBJ2-2|TRBV21-1
CASSNPYFTGELFF
>-|TRBJ1-2|TRBV27
CASRGPSMGYGYTF
>many|TRBJ1-1|TRBV12-3/TRBV12-4
CASSFDWNTEAFF
>many|TRBJ1-3|TRBV27
CASSLTPGNTIYF
>-|TRBJ2-1|TRBV2
CASRVIGGSYNEQFF
>-|TRBJ2-3|TRBV11-2
CASSSVKRGGMSTDTQYF
>-|TRBJ2-3|TRBV15
CATSIGGADTQYF
>-|TRBJ2-3|TRBV5-1
CASSLLAGGREDTQYF